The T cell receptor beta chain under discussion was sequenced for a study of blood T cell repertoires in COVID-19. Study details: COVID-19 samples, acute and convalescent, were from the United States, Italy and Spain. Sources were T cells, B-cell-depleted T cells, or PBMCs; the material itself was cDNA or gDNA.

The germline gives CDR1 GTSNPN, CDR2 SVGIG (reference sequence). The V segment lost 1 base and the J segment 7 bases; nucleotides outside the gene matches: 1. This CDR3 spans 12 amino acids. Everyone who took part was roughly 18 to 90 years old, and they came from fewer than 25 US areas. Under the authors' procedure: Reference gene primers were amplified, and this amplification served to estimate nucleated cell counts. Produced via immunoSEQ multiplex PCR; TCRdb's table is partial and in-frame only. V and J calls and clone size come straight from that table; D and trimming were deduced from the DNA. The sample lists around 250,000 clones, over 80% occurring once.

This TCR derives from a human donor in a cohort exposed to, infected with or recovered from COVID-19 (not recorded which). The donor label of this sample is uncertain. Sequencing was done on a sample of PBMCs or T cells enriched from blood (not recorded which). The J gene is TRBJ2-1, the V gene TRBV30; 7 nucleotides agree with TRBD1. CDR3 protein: CAWSDRGNEQFF. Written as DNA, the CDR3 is TGTGCCTGGAGTGACAGGGGAAATGAGCAGTTCTTC. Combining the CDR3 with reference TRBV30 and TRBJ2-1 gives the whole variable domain SQTIHQWPATLVQPVGSPLSLECTVEGTSNPNLYWYRQAAGRGLQLLFYSVGIGQISSEVPQNLSASRPQDRQFILSSKKLLLSDSGFYLCAWSDRGNEQFFGPGTRLTVL.